This T cell receptor beta chain was found in a study of blood T cell repertoires in COVID-19. In the study overall: The samples span acute and convalescent COVID-19 from the United States, Italy and Spain. In each case, the material was cDNA or gDNA derived from T cells, B-cell-depleted T cells, or PBMCs.

As handled by the study authors: Nucleated cell counts were estimated from reference gene primer amplification. TCRdb's table, derived via immunoSEQ multiplex PCR, lists solely in-frame clones and lacks some. V and J calls plus clone size are reproduced from that table; the DNA served to infer D and trimming. The sample contains 70,000 to 95,000 clones, about 81% of which appear only once. Germline assignment: CDR1 LGHDT and CDR2 YNNKEL (reference sequence). Trimming stripped 8 bases from V and 6 bases from J, with 11 bases between. The CDR3 runs to 12 residues. The material sequenced was peripheral blood. J is TRBJ1-5 and V is TRBV3-1 (or the pseudogene TRBV3-2), with D possibly being TRBD1 (6 bases). This clonotype originated in a human donor in a cohort sampled during active COVID-19. The CDR3 DNA is TGTGCCAGCGGAGGCAGGGGTCAGCCCCAGCATTTT. Its translation: CASGGRGQPQHF.